These 3 T cell receptor beta chains were sequenced from one sample in a study of T cell responses to AZD1222 COVID-19 vaccine. Assay: immunoSEQ multiplex PCR; the TCRdb copy retains only in-frame clones and omits some. This table has 140,000 to 150,000 clones, about 90% appearing once. The material was peripheral blood, obtained 28 days after the second AZD1222 dose. The receptors derive from an adult who received the AZD1222 COVID-19 vaccine.

Only one count was recorded for this clone. This sequence joins TRBV7-2 and TRBJ1-2; perhaps TRBD1 as D (5 bases). V was trimmed by 3 bases and J by 4 bases, leaving 18 bases between them. The germline V gene has CDR1 SGHTA and CDR2 FQGNSA. The CDR3 has 16 residues. CDR3 sequence (DNA): TGTGCCAGCAGCTTGAATCACGGGGGGGAATTCTATGGCTACACCTTC. Its translation: CASSLNHGGEFYGYTF.

The chain has TRBV27 and TRBJ1-5; D call uncertain. CDR3 length: 13 residues. V gave up 3 bases and J gave up 5 bases, with 8 bases separating them. CDR1 is MNHEY and CDR2 is SMNVEV in the germline V gene (reference sequence). In DNA form, the CDR3 reads TGTGCCAGCAGTTTGAGGGAGTATCAGCCCCAGCATTTT. Translating it yields CASSLREYQPQHF.

The CDR3 coding sequence is TGTGCCAGCAGCGCGGACCGGGACAGGGGCTACAATGAGCAGTTCTTC. Protein: CASSADRDRGYNEQFF. V gene TRBV7-2 combines with J gene TRBJ2-1, with 10 bases that match TRBD1. J was trimmed by 3 bases and V by 5 bases; bases with no gene match: 7. Germline V gene data show CDR1 as SGHTA and CDR2 as FQGNSA. The length of the CDR3 is 16 residues.